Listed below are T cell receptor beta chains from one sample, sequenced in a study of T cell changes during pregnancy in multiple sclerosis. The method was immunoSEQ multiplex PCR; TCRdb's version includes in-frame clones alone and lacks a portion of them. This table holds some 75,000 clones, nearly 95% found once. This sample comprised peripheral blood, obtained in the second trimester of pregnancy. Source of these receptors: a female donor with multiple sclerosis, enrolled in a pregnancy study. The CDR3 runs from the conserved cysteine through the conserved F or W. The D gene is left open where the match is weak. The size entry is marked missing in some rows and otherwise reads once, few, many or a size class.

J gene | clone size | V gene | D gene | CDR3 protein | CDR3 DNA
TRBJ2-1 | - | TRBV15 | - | CATSRGAYDLEQFF | TGTGCCACCAGCAGAGGGGCATACGATCTTGAGCAGTTCTTC
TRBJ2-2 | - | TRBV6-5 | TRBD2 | CASSYYTGGPPGELFF | TGTGCCAGCAGTTACTATACGGGAGGGCCCCCCGGGGAGCTGTTTTTT
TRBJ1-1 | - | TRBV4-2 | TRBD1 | CASSHRPGTGGTEAFF | TGTGCCAGCAGCCACCGCCCCGGGACAGGTGGAACTGAAGCTTTCTTT
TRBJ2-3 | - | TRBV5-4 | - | CASSLGGEHDTQYF | TGTGCCAGCAGCTTGGGGGGGGAGCACGATACGCAGTATTTT
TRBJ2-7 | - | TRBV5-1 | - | CASSLSSGEQYF | TGCGCCAGCAGCTTGTCGTCGGGGGAGCAGTACTTC
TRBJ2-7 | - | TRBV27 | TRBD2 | CASSLRAGGGRHF | TGTGCCAGCAGTTTAAGGGCGGGCGGGGGGAGGCACTTC
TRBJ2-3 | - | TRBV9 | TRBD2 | CASSAGTSVSDTQYF | TGTGCCAGCAGCGCGGGGACTAGCGTGAGTGATACGCAGTATTTT
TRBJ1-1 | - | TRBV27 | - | CASSSRQNTEAFF | TGTGCCAGCAGTTCCCGACAGAACACTGAAGCTTTCTTT
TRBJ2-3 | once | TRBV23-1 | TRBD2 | CASSQWTRQREGTDTQYF | TGCGCCAGCAGTCAATGGACTCGGCAGCGGGAGGGCACAGATACGCAGTATTTT
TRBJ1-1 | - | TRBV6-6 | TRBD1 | CASSLGQGVLAFF | TGTGCCAGCAGTTTGGGACAGGGAGTGCTAGCTTTCTTT
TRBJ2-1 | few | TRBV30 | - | CASDEQFF | TGTGCATCCGATGAGCAGTTCTTC
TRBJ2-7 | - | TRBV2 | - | CASTGGTDEQYF | TGTGCCAGCACCGGCGGGACTGACGAGCAGTACTTC
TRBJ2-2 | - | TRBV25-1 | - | CASSVRDDSLDTGELFF | TGTGCCAGCAGTGTCCGGGATGATAGTCTGGACACCGGGGAGCTGTTTTTT
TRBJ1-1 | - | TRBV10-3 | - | CAISDGETENTEAFF | TGTGCCATCAGTGATGGGGAGACGGAAAACACTGAAGCTTTCTTT
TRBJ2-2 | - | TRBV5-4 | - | CASSELAPGELFF | TGTGCCAGCAGCGAACTAGCCCCCGGGGAGCTGTTTTTT
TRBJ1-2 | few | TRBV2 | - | CASRQEEVGSQGYTF | TGTGCCAGCCGACAGGAGGAAGTGGGCAGTCAGGGCTACACCTTC
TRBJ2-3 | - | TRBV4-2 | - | CASSPESGTDTQYF | TGTGCCAGCAGCCCAGAATCAGGGACAGATACGCAGTATTTT
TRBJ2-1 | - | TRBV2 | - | CASNPGSPDEQFF | TGTGCCAGCAACCCCGGGAGCCCAGATGAGCAGTTCTTC
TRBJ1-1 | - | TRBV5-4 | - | CASSSPGASGAFF | TGTGCCAGCAGCTCCCCTGGGGCCTCGGGAGCTTTCTTT
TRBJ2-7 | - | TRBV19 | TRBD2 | CASTLASGSNIPYEQYF | TGTGCCAGTACCTTGGCTAGCGGGAGCAATATTCCCTACGAGCAGTACTTC